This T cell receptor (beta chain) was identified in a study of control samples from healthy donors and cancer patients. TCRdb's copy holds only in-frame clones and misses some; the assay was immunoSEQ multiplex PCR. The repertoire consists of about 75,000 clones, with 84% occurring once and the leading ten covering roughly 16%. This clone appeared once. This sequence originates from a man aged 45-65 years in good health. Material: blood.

Written as DNA, the CDR3 is TGTGCCACCAGCAGAGCTGACGGATCCAGACTGTTTTTT. This encodes CATSRADGSRLFF. The gene calls are TRBV15 and TRBJ1-4; no definite D call. Trimming took off 1 base at V and 13 bases at J, with 13 bases between the two ends. The germline V gene encodes CDR1 LNHNV and CDR2 YYDKDF (reference sequence). The CDR3 has 13 residues. The full variable domain, its missing parts supplied by reference TRBV15 and TRBJ1-4, is DAMVIQNPRYQVTQFGKPVTLSCSQTLNHNVMYWYQQKSSQAPKLLFHYYDKDFNNEADTPDNFQSRRPNTSFCFLDIRSPGLGDTAMYLCATSRADGSRLFFGSGTQLSVL.